This entry concerns a single TCR beta chain. What antigen it recognizes has not been identified. There are no base qualities to consult, and no much larger clone falls within one base. The data derive from a study of response to subunit inactivated influenza vaccine (dated by TCRdb to 2017 to 2018). General notes on the study: To follow how T cells responded to a trivalent subunit inactivated influenza vaccine, the researchers relied on deep quantitative profiling of the T cell receptor repertoire.

Library generation was performed with RT-PCR. The listed sequencing device is Illumina HiSeq 2500. The public reads were run again by TCRdb, first through fastp at Q25 and then through MiXCR, and only productive beta chains were kept. Rows matching on CDR3 protein sequence are summarized as one entry with the most common DNA and genes. Recorded for this sample are hundreds of thousands of distinct CDR3 sequences; about 15% of them occurred a single time. The biggest ten clones account for about 3% of the sample. What the authors observed across the whole study: The authors proposed that each seasonal influenza vaccination may bring in only a limited number of new T cells.

The germline V gene (reference sequence) yields LGHDT for CDR1 and YNNKEL for CDR2. From cysteine to phenylalanine, the CDR3 is 15 amino acids long. Only the CDR3 DNA is retained, 45 bases long and in frame from the first base. A distance of 12 bases separates the germline ends of V and J, which lose 1 base and 8 bases respectively. The receptor was isolated from a man in his fifties or sixties who received an inactivated influenza vaccine. Donor details come from another sample of the same person, matched by shared clones. Here the chain combines TRBV3-1 and TRBJ1-6; a tentative D match to TRBD1 spans 6 bases. The sample here was CD4+ T cells sorted from PBMCs, taken 23 months after vaccination. The CDR3 is CASSQVGGSDSPLHF. The nucleotide sequence is given as TGTGCCAGCAGCCAAGTTGGGGGCTCGGATTCACCCCTCCACTTT.